These T cell receptor beta chains were read from a single sample in a study of blood T cell repertoires in COVID-19. Sequencing was performed with immunoSEQ multiplex PCR; in TCRdb, only in-frame clones are kept and a portion is missing. The sample records 90,000 to 130,000 clones, about 85% being singletons. Material for sequencing was peripheral blood. The origin of the receptors is a human donor in a cohort sampled during active COVID-19. CDR3s include the opening cysteine and the closing phenylalanine or tryptophan. A D gene is named only where the DNA matches it firmly. Clone sizes are given selectively: once, few, many, or a class where the clone is expanded.

D gene,J gene,V gene,clone size,CDR3 protein,CDR3 DNA
-,TRBJ1-4,TRBV5-1,-,CASSQRHLEEKLFF,TGCGCCAGCAGCCAACGCCATCTGGAGGAAAAACTGTTTTTT
TRBD1,TRBJ2-7,TRBV2,-,CASSGLQGASYEQYF,TGTGCCAGCAGCGGCCTACAGGGGGCCTCCTACGAGCAGTACTTC
-,TRBJ1-5,TRBV6-2/TRBV6-3,-,CASSQDVATQPQHF,TGTGCCAGCAGCCAAGACGTAGCGACCCAGCCCCAGCATTTT
TRBD1,TRBJ1-6,TRBV3-1/TRBV3-2,-,CASSPGDRGPGGNSPLHF,TGTGCCAGCAGCCCGGGGGACAGGGGGCCCGGGGGTAATTCACCCCTCCACTTT
-,TRBJ2-7,TRBV4-2,-,CASSLRFTGERSSGVSYEQYF,TGTGCCAGCAGCCTTAGGTTTACGGGGGAGAGGTCCAGCGGAGTCTCCTACGAGCAGTACTTC
-,TRBJ2-2,TRBV19,-,CASGASGYTGELFF,TGTGCCAGTGGGGCCTCAGGGTACACCGGGGAGCTGTTTTTT
-,TRBJ1-1,TRBV4-2,-,CASSRETGGTEAFF,TGTGCCAGCAGCCGCGAGACAGGTGGCACTGAAGCTTTCTTT
TRBD1,TRBJ1-3,TRBV7-2,-,CASSLSGQPASGNTIYF,TGTGCCAGCAGCCTATCGGGACAGCCTGCCTCTGGAAACACCATATATTTT
TRBD1,TRBJ1-2,TRBV29-1,-,CSVDAGGEGYTF,TGCAGCGTTGACGCAGGGGGCGAAGGCTACACCTTC
TRBD1,TRBJ2-3,TRBV6-4,-,CASSGTGGTDTQYF,TGTGCCAGCAGTGGGACAGGGGGGACAGATACGCAGTATTTT
-,TRBJ1-4,TRBV7-8,-,CASSLERQGFATNEKLFF,TGTGCCAGCAGCTTAGAGAGGCAAGGATTTGCAACTAATGAAAAACTGTTTTTT
-,TRBJ2-1,TRBV6-2/TRBV6-3,-,CASSYSSIVYYNEQFF,TGTGCCAGCAGTTACTCGAGTATTGTGTACTACAATGAGCAGTTCTTC
-,TRBJ1-1,TRBV27,-,CASRKGDIGGTEAFF,TGTGCCAGCAGGAAGGGGGACATAGGCGGCACTGAAGCTTTCTTT
TRBD1,TRBJ2-7,TRBV30,-,CAWSVIEGQGYEQYF,TGTGCCTGGAGTGTAATAGAGGGACAGGGTTACGAGCAGTACTTC
TRBD1,TRBJ1-1,TRBV5-5,once,CASSTDRAMNTEAFF,TGTGCCAGCAGCACCGACAGGGCGATGAACACTGAAGCTTTCTTT
-,TRBJ1-6,TRBV7-9,-,CASSSHPDSYNSPLHF,TGTGCCAGCAGCTCCCACCCCGACAGTTATAATTCACCCCTCCACTTT
TRBD1,TRBJ2-3,TRBV19,-,CASSKGGLRTDTQYF,TGTGCCAGTAGTAAAGGGGGCCTCCGCACAGATACGCAGTATTTT
TRBD1,TRBJ1-1,TRBV4-2,-,CASSQSTGPNTEAFF,TGTGCCAGCAGCCAATCGACAGGGCCGAACACTGAAGCTTTCTTT
TRBD1,TRBJ1-2,TRBV15,-,CATSGLLIRQGSDYGYTF,TGTGCCACCAGCGGACTCTTGATCCGACAGGGGAGTGACTATGGCTACACCTTC
-,TRBJ2-1,TRBV5-6,-,CASSLEVLVGNEQFF,TGTGCCAGCAGCTTGGAAGTACTAGTTGGGAATGAGCAGTTCTTC
TRBD1,TRBJ1-2,TRBV4-2,-,CASRQTEGTGFPSTF,TGTGCCAGCAGGCAAACGGAGGGGACAGGGTTCCCTAGTACCTTC
TRBD2,TRBJ2-5,TRBV7-8,-,CASSLFGLAGGGTQYF,TGTGCCAGCAGCTTATTCGGACTAGCGGGAGGGGGGACCCAGTACTTC
TRBD1,TRBJ1-6,TRBV6-1,few,CASSEAGTGSSPLHF,TGTGCCAGCAGTGAAGCCGGGACAGGTAGTTCACCCCTCCACTTT
TRBD1,TRBJ2-7,TRBV5-4,few,CASSSDYRDRGYEQYF,TGTGCCAGCAGCTCAGACTACCGGGACAGGGGCTACGAGCAGTACTTC
-,TRBJ1-3,TRBV2,-,CASSGRDPGNTIYF,TGTGCCAGCAGTGGGAGGGATCCTGGAAACACCATATATTTT
TRBD1,TRBJ2-1,TRBV19,-,CASFGQGGGQFF,TGTGCCAGTTTTGGACAGGGGGGCGGGCAGTTCTTC
TRBD1,TRBJ1-2,TRBV30,many,CAWGHIYRGKGGYTF,TGTGCCTGGGGGCACATCTACAGGGGGAAGGGTGGCTACACCTTC
TRBD2,TRBJ2-1,TRBV18,-,CASSPLLADYNEQFF,TGTGCCAGCTCACCGTTGCTAGCGGACTACAATGAGCAGTTCTTC
-,TRBJ2-3,TRBV5-1,-,CASNGDISDTQYF,TGCGCCAGCAACGGGGACATTTCAGATACGCAGTATTTT
TRBD2,TRBJ2-1,TRBV7-8,once,CASSSYPGTSGRMDEQFF,TGTGCCAGCAGCTCATATCCCGGGACTAGCGGGAGGATGGATGAGCAGTTCTTC
TRBD2,TRBJ2-1,TRBV30,-,CAWSVGSGTYNEQFF,TGTGCCTGGAGTGTGGGTAGCGGGACCTACAATGAGCAGTTCTTC
-,TRBJ2-3,TRBV29-1,few,CSATGSGHTQYF,TGCAGCGCCACGGGGAGCGGGCATACGCAGTATTTT
-,TRBJ1-2,TRBV28,-,CASSPGYNYGYTF,TGTGCCAGCAGCCCAGGGTATAACTATGGCTACACCTTC
-,TRBJ1-3,TRBV5-1,-,CASSLDATGNSGNTIYF,TGCGCCAGCAGCTTGGACGCTACAGGGAACTCTGGAAACACCATATATTTT
-,TRBJ1-2,TRBV3-1/TRBV3-2,-,CASSQVSEANYGYTF,TGTGCCAGCAGCCAAGTCAGTGAAGCTAACTATGGCTACACCTTC
TRBD1,TRBJ2-2,TRBV9,-,CASSVATGQGFGELFF,TGTGCCAGCAGCGTAGCTACGGGACAGGGCTTCGGGGAGCTGTTTTTT
-,TRBJ2-2,TRBV18,-,CASSPGRVNTGELFF,TGTGCCAGCTCACCTGGCAGGGTGAACACCGGGGAGCTGTTTTTT
TRBD1,TRBJ1-2,TRBV5-6,once,CASSLGQGATNYGYTF,TGTGCCAGCAGCCTCGGACAGGGGGCAACTAACTATGGCTACACCTTC
TRBD1,TRBJ2-6,TRBV19,-,CASRSTGASSGANVLTF,TGTGCCAGTAGGTCGACAGGGGCTAGCTCTGGGGCCAACGTCCTGACTTTC
-,TRBJ2-1,TRBV5-4,-,CASSLRVPSDKMDRFF,TGTGCCAGCAGCTTGCGTGTACCGTCGGACAAAATGGATCGGTTCTTC
TRBD2,TRBJ2-7,TRBV27,few,CASKRSGGEQYF,TGTGCCAGCAAGAGGTCGGGGGGAGAGCAGTACTTC
-,TRBJ2-3,TRBV5-1,-,CASSKGEVLDTQYF,TGCGCCAGCAGCAAGGGGGAAGTGCTAGATACGCAGTATTTT
TRBD2,TRBJ2-1,TRBV7-2,-,CASSLAMTSGRLNEQFF,TGTGCCAGCAGCTTAGCTATGACTAGCGGGAGACTTAATGAGCAGTTCTTC
TRBD1,TRBJ1-4,TRBV7-9,-,CASSLGQGGGEKLFF,TGTGCCAGCAGCCTAGGACAGGGCGGGGGGGAAAAACTGTTTTTT
TRBD1,TRBJ1-3,TRBV6-1,-,CASSEGTTLRGDTIYF,TGTGCCAGCAGTGAAGGTACCACCCTCAGGGGGGACACCATATATTTT
-,TRBJ2-1,TRBV5-4,-,CASSLDRYEQFF,TGTGCCAGCAGCTTGGACAGGTATGAGCAGTTCTTC
TRBD1,TRBJ1-4,TRBV15,-,CATSRGGQGFNEKLFF,TGTGCCACCAGCAGGGGGGGACAGGGCTTTAATGAAAAACTGTTTTTT
-,TRBJ2-3,TRBV6-2/TRBV6-3,-,CASSPPGYRTDTQYF,TGTGCCAGCAGTCCCCCAGGATACCGCACAGATACGCAGTATTTT
TRBD2,TRBJ2-2,TRBV5-6,-,CASSTGLAEPTGELFF,TGTGCCAGCAGCACGGGACTAGCGGAGCCCACCGGGGAGCTGTTTTTT
-,TRBJ1-4,TRBV18,-,CASSSRLRTISTNEKLFF,TGTGCCAGCTCATCGCGGCTCAGAACGATATCAACTAATGAAAAACTGTTTTTT
-,TRBJ2-2,TRBV15,-,CATSRDLGGPVTGELFF,TGTGCCACCAGCAGAGATTTGGGGGGGCCGGTCACCGGGGAGCTGTTTTTT
-,TRBJ1-2,TRBV7-2,-,CASSLAAGNYGYTF,TGTGCCAGCAGCTTAGCGGCGGGGAACTATGGCTACACCTTC
TRBD1,TRBJ1-2,TRBV6-5,-,CASRNRGQIYGYTF,TGTGCCAGCAGGAACAGGGGGCAGATCTATGGCTACACCTTC
-,TRBJ2-3,TRBV2,-,CASSPVLTGDVGDTQYF,TGTGCCAGCAGTCCCGTCCTGACAGGTGATGTGGGAGATACGCAGTATTTT
TRBD2,TRBJ2-1,TRBV11-1,once,CASSLAMGSGRGNEQFF,TGTGCCAGCAGCTTAGCGATGGGGAGCGGGAGGGGTAATGAGCAGTTCTTC
-,TRBJ1-3,TRBV2,-,CASSESGAGNTIYF,TGTGCCAGCAGTGAATCGGGGGCTGGAAACACCATATATTTT
-,TRBJ2-7,TRBV10-1,-,CASGLGLSPGEQYF,TGCGCCAGCGGCCTGGGACTGAGCCCCGGTGAGCAGTACTTC
-,TRBJ2-1,TRBV6-5,-,CASSYSGGPYNEQFF,TGTGCCAGCAGTTACTCGGGGGGACCCTACAATGAGCAGTTCTTC